This TCR beta chain came from a study of blood T cell repertoires in COVID-19. Study-wide background: Acute and convalescent COVID-19 specimens originated in the United States, Italy and Spain. T cells, B-cell-depleted T cells, or PBMCs supplied cDNA or gDNA.

Original analysis: Estimates of nucleated cell counts were drawn from the amplification of reference gene primers. TCRdb's copy holds only in-frame clones and misses some; the assay was immunoSEQ multiplex PCR. That table gives V, J and clone size, and the DNA gave D and trimming. The sample records some 83,000 clones, around 80% being singletons. Germline V CDR1 and CDR2: SEHNR, FQNEAQ (reference sequence). The ends were cut back, 10 bases at V and 4 bases at J, with 19 bases in the middle. The CDR3 length is 14 residues. The genes are TRBV7-9 and TRBJ1-2, with D tentatively TRBD1 (5 bases). This receptor was taken from a human donor in a cohort sampled during active COVID-19. Material for sequencing was peripheral blood. In nucleotides, the CDR3 is TGTGCCAACAGTCATAATGACAGATTCTATGGCTACACCTTC. Protein sequence: CANSHNDRFYGYTF. Variable domain in full (rest from reference TRBV7-9 and TRBJ1-2): DTGVSQNPRHKITKRGQNVTFRCDPISEHNRLYWYRQTLGQGPEFLTYFQNEAQLEKSRLLSDRFSAERPKGSFSTLEIQRTEQGDSAMYLCANSHNDRFYGYTFGSGTRLTVV.